The 4 T cell receptor beta chains below all came from one sample that was sequenced in a study of T cells after yellow fever vaccination. MiXCR, run by TCRdb on the 5' RACE reads, gives a single entry per CDR3 protein. The sample yields 90,000 to 150,000 distinct CDR3 sequences, around 6.7% seen once. The sample in question was CD4+ T cells sorted from PBMCs, obtained 45 days after the first yellow fever vaccination. Receptor source: a young man who received the YFV17D yellow fever vaccine.

There are many counts of this clonotype. The genes are TRBV10-3 and TRBJ1-5, with 9 bases lining up with TRBD1. This CDR3 spans 16 amino acids. J gave up 6 bases and V 0 bases, and 6 bases lay outside the gene matches. CDR1 and CDR2 from the germline V gene are ENHRY and SYGVKD. The CDR3 loop reads CAISESRGQGGQPQHF. Written as DNA, the CDR3 is TGTGCCATCAGTGAGTCGAGGGGACAGGGAGGTCAGCCCCAGCATTTT.

The chain links TRBV12-3 or TRBV12-4 to TRBJ2-7; TRBD1 is a possible D gene (6 bases). This CDR3 is 14 amino acids long. Between the trimmed V and J ends, which lost 7 bases and 7 bases, there was a span of 20 bases. CDR3 in amino acids: CASTQSDLQGEQYF. The CDR3 DNA reads TGTGCCAGCACCCAATCGGATCTTCAGGGGGAGCAGTACTTC.

This clonotype occurred many times. The chain links TRBV12-3 or TRBV12-4 to TRBJ1-5; D ambiguous. The CDR3 has 12 residues. V dropped 6 bases and J dropped 6 bases, with 9 bases sitting between them. CDR3: CASRPSGQPQHF. CDR3 bases: TGTGCCAGCAGGCCAAGCGGTCAGCCCCAGCATTTT.

This clonotype was seen at least ten times. The chain couples TRBV5-6 to TRBJ2-1; 8 bases align to TRBD2. V lost 2 bases to trimming and J lost 8 bases; unmatched junction nucleotides: 9. Germline values: CDR1 SGHDT, CDR2 YYEEEE. The CDR3 covers 15 residues. This CDR3 reads CASSFDQRGIDEQFF. Here the CDR3 DNA reads TGTGCCAGCAGCTTTGACCAGCGGGGGATCGATGAGCAGTTCTTC.